The 7 T cell receptor beta chains in this list originate from one sample, sequenced in a study of immune evolution from preneoplasia to lung adenocarcinoma. Measured with immunoSEQ multiplex PCR; TCRdb has only the in-frame clones, and not every one. This sample has 30,000 to 45,000 clones, with 74% found just once. Material: FFPE invasive lung adenocarcinoma tissue. Receptor source: a person aged 55 to 75 with lung adenocarcinoma.

This clone was recorded once. Here the CDR3 DNA reads TGTGCCAGCAGCTCGGGCTGGGGTTCAGGGGGCCTCTATGGCTACACCTTC. Protein product: CASSSGWGSGGLYGYTF. This chain uses TRBV7-9 with TRBJ1-2; TRBD1 aligns across 8 bases. The CDR3 runs 17 residues. Germline loops: CDR1 SEHNR, CDR2 FQNEAQ (reference sequence). J lost 4 bases, V lost 4 bases, and 14 bases had no gene match.

The chain links TRBV14 to TRBJ2-2; D gene unclear. The germline CDR1 and CDR2 sequences are SGHDN and FVKESK. The CDR3 loop spans 14 amino acids. V was pared by 2 bases and J by 6 bases, with 10 bases between. CDR3 nucleotide sequence: TGTGCCAGCAGCCAAATGGGGTACGCCGGGGAGCTGTTTTTT. Encoded protein: CASSQMGYAGELFF.

This chain joins TRBV6-5 and TRBJ1-3, with no clear D. Per germline, CDR1 MNHEY and CDR2 SVGAGI. The CDR3 runs 11 residues. Trimming pared 6 bases from V and 6 bases from J, leaving 6 bases between. The CDR3 sequence is CASRGANTIYF. CDR3 bases: TGTGCCAGCAGGGGCGCAAACACCATATATTTT.

The V call is TRBV11-2, the J call TRBJ1-4; TRBD1 might be the D (5 bases). The CDR3 consists of 15 residues. The V and J ends lost 9 bases and 4 bases respectively, with 18 bases between them. CDR1 SGHAT and CDR2 FQNNGV come from the germline V gene. DNA of the CDR3: TGTGCCAGATATCATGACAGCTTAGTTAATGAAAAACTGTTTTTT. Residues: CARYHDSLVNEKLFF.

This chain joins TRBV20-1 and TRBJ1-2; D possibly corresponds to TRBD1 (6 bases). Between the trimmed V and J ends, which lost 2 bases and 6 bases, there was a span of 7 bases. Germline values: CDR1 DFQATT, CDR2 SNEGSKA (reference sequence). The length of the CDR3 is 11 residues. Here the CDR3 reads CSARRGDGYTF. DNA of the CDR3: TGCAGTGCTAGAAGGGGGGATGGCTACACCTTC.

The chain carries TRBV5-1 and TRBJ2-2; D unclear. The germline V gene has CDR1 SGHRS and CDR2 YFSETQ. V was clipped by 4 bases and J by 7 bases, with 14 bases between them. This CDR3 region has 14 residues. CDR3 residues: CASSPGWANGELFF. For the CDR3, the DNA is TGCGCCAGCAGCCCGGGTTGGGCGAACGGGGAGCTGTTTTTT.

The V call is TRBV20-1, the J call TRBJ2-3, with D hard to call. The V and J ends lost 3 bases and 6 bases respectively, with 7 bases between them. The CDR3 length is 11 residues. Germline V gene data show CDR1 as DFQATT and CDR2 as SNEGSKA (reference sequence). CDR3 in amino acids: CSARFSDTQYF. Here the CDR3 DNA reads TGCAGTGCTAGGTTTTCGGATACGCAGTATTTT.